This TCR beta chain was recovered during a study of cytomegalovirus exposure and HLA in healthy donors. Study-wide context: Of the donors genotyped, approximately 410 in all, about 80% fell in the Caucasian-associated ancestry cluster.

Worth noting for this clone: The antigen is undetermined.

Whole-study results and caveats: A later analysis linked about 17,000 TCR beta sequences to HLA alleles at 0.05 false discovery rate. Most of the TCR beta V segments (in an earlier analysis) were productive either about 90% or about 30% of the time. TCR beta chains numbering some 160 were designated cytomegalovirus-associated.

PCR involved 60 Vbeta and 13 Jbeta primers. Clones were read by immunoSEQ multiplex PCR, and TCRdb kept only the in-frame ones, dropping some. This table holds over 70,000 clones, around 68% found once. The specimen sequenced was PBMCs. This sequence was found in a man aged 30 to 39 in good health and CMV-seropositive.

CDR3 loop: CASSYSRDSHQPQHF. CDR3 DNA: TGTGCCAGCAGTTACTCGAGGGACAGCCATCAGCCCCAGCATTTT. This sequence joins TRBV6-5 and TRBJ1-5; the match to TRBD1 covers 7 bases. With 0 bases clipped from V and 5 bases from J, the junction kept 4 bases outside the gene matches. The germline V gene has CDR1 MNHEY and CDR2 SVGAGI. The CDR3 sequence is 15 residues long.